This T cell receptor beta chain appears in the sequencing data of a study of T cells in Graves' hyperthyroidism and ophthalmopathy. General observations from the study: Ophthalmopathy, which appeared later, was predicted by the model a median approximately 6.7 months before onset. Blood shared most expanded thyroid clonotypes above 0.001.

With 3 bases removed from V and 0 bases from J, the gap between germline ends came to 8 bases. The CDR3 spans 15 residues. Germline CDR1 reads SEHNR; CDR2 reads FQNEAQ (reference sequence). In making diagnoses, clinical symptoms, serum thyroxine and TRAb, thyroid ultrasound and orbital computed tomography were all used. A note on this clonotype: Its antigen is still unknown.

The investigators amplified TCR beta CDR3 regions from RNA transcripts. The HTBI primer set served for first-round RT-PCR of the TCR CDR3. TCRdb processed the multiplex PCR reads anew with MiXCR; each CDR3 protein has one entry. This sample yields over 500,000 distinct CDR3 sequences, of which over 35% are seen a single time; about two fifths belongs to the top ten. The clonotype was recovered from an adult woman with Graves' disease, either hyperthyroidism or ophthalmopathy (not recorded which). What was sequenced was peripheral blood or thyroid tissue (not recorded which). The chain carries TRBV7-9 and TRBJ1-4; the D gene is possibly TRBD1 (6 bases). The CDR3 sequence: CASSLTGATNEKLFF. For the CDR3, the DNA is TGTGCCAGCAGCTTGACAGGAGCAACTAATGAAAAACTGTTTTTT. Full variable domain (missing parts from reference TRBV7-9 and TRBJ1-4): DTGVSQNPRHKITKRGQNVTFRCDPISEHNRLYWYRQTLGQGPEFLTYFQNEAQLEKSRLLSDRFSAERPKGSFSTLEIQRTEQGDSAMYLCASSLTGATNEKLFFGSGTQLSVL.